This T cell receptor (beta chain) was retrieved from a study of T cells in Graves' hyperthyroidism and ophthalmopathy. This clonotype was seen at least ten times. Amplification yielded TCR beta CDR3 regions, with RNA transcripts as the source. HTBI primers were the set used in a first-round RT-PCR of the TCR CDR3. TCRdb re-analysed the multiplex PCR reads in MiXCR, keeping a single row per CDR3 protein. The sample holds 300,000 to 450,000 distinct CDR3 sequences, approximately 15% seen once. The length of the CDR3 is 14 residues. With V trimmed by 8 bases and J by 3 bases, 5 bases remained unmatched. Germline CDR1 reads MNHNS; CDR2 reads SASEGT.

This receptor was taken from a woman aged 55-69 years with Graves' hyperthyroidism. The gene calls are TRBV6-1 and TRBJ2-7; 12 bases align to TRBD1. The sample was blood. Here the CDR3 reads CASQRDRGLYEQYF. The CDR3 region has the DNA TGTGCCAGCCAAAGGGACAGGGGGCTCTACGAGCAGTACTTC.